The 17 T cell receptor beta chains below were found in one sample sequenced in a study of siplizumab effects on memory and regulatory T cells. Repertoires were generated with immunoSEQ multiplex PCR, while TCRdb's copy carries only in-frame clones and drops some. The sample comprises tens of thousands of clones, approximately 95% of which are singletons, and around 0.3% rests with the top ten. Sequenced sample: non-Treg CD4+ T cells sorted from blood. Receptor source: a human donor in good health.

The rearrangement links TRBV7-9 to TRBJ2-1; 9 bases are a match to TRBD1. V dropped 5 bases and J dropped 2; count of bases not matched to a gene: 4. CDR3 length: 15 amino acids. Germline V lookup: CDR1 SEHNR, CDR2 FQNEAQ (reference sequence). CDR3 sequence: CASSPGTGPYNEQFF. CDR3 DNA sequence: TGTGCCAGCAGCCCCGGGACAGGGCCCTACAATGAGCAGTTCTTC.

The CDR3 sequence is CASSPPLAGVADTQYF. CDR3 sequence (DNA): TGTGCCAGCAGCCCTCCACTAGCGGGAGTGGCAGATACGCAGTATTTT. The rearrangement links TRBV6-6 to TRBJ2-3; 11 nucleotides line up with TRBD2. The germline V gene has CDR1 MNHNY and CDR2 SVGAGI (reference sequence). V gave up 6 bases and J gave up 4 bases; unmatched junction bases: 9. The CDR3 consists of 16 residues.

The gene calls are TRBV5-4 and TRBJ1-5, with 8 bases identical to TRBD1. CDR1 is SGHNT and CDR2 is YYREEE in the germline V gene (reference sequence). The CDR3 extends over 17 amino acids. J was trimmed by 1 base and V by 2 bases; bases with no gene match: 8. Written as DNA, the CDR3 is TGTGCCAGCAGCTTAACCCAGGGGGCAGGAAGCAATCAGCCCCAGCATTTT. It encodes CASSLTQGAGSNQPQHF. Drawing the rest from reference TRBV5-4 and TRBJ1-5, the complete variable domain is ETGVTQSPTHLIKTRGQQVTLRCSSQSGHNTVSWYQQALGQGPQFIFQYYREEENGRGNFPPRFSGLQFPNYSSELNVNALELDDSALYLCASSLTQGAGSNQPQHFGDGTRLSIL.

On this clone itself: One end of the junction fails to match germline, which may point to a read error. The chain couples TRBV6-1 to TRBJ1-1; perhaps TRBD1 as D (5 bases). This CDR3 has 16 residues. Germline V CDR1 and CDR2: MNHNS, SASEGT. The CDR3 region is CASSEEIDSLNSEAFF. CDR3 nucleotides: TGTGCCAGCAGTGAGGAAATAGACAGTTTGAACAGTGAAGCTTTCTTT.

The chain combines TRBV11-2 with TRBJ2-5, with no clear D. Germline V CDR1 and CDR2: SGHAT, FQNNGV. CDR3 length: 13 residues. Trimming took 3 bases from V and 5 from J, leaving 10 bases between them. CDR3 residues: CASSFLGWETQYF. CDR3 DNA: TGTGCCAGCAGCTTTTTGGGGTGGGAGACCCAGTACTTC.

The rearrangement joins TRBV29-1 to TRBJ2-2; D remains ambiguous. Germline V lookup: CDR1 SQVTM, CDR2 ANQGSEA. Trimming left V 2 bases short and J 4 bases short, with 8 bases between. The CDR3 runs 13 residues. The CDR3 sequence is CSVEPLPTGELFF. CDR3 DNA: TGCAGCGTTGAACCTCTCCCCACCGGGGAGCTGTTTTTT.

The chain recombines TRBV5-1 with TRBJ1-4; no firm D call. In germline, CDR1 is SGHRS, CDR2 YFSETQ. CDR3 length equals 14 residues. Trimming took off 0 bases at V and 8 bases at J, with 11 bases between the two ends. The CDR3 nucleotides read TGCGCCAGCAGCTTGGAGGCATTCGGCGAAAAACTGTTTTTT. This codes for CASSLEAFGEKLFF.

V gene TRBV18 combines with J gene TRBJ1-1; TRBD1 matches 7 bases. J lost 1 base, V lost 1 base, and 6 bases had no gene match. The CDR3 sequence is 16 residues long. CDR1 is KGHSH, CDR2 LQKENI, per germline. This CDR3 reads CASSPRTGVRNTEAFF. The CDR3 region has the DNA TGTGCCAGCTCACCACGAACAGGGGTACGGAACACTGAAGCTTTCTTT.

The chain has TRBV19 and TRBJ1-1, with TRBD1 identical over 11 bases. Per the germline V gene, CDR1 is LNHDA and CDR2 is SQIVND (reference sequence). The ends lost 3 bases at V and 0 bases at J; junction bases unmatched: 0. CDR3 length: 15 amino acids. As DNA, the CDR3 is TGTGCCAGTAGTATGGGACAGGGGGTGAACACTGAAGCTTTCTTT. Protein product: CASSMGQGVNTEAFF.

The chain recombines TRBV21-1 with TRBJ2-1; no check of the table's D call, TRBD2, against the DNA was made. TRBV21-1 is deemed a pseudogene. CDR3 length equals 14 residues. CDR3 in DNA: TGTGCCAGCAGCAAAGGGACTAGTCACAATGAGCAGTTCTTC. Amino acid sequence: CASSKGTSHNEQFF.

The J gene is TRBJ2-3, the V gene TRBV7-2; possible D gene TRBD2, 6 bases. CDR1 is SGHTA, CDR2 FQGNSA, per germline. Trimming pared 3 bases from V and 6 bases from J, leaving 13 bases between. This CDR3 is 14 amino acids long. The CDR3 is CASSFGTPEDTQYF. The CDR3 DNA sequence: TGTGCCAGCAGCTTCGGGACTCCAGAGGATACGCAGTATTTT.

CDR3 nucleotides: TGCGCCAGCAGCTTCGAGGGAGCGGGAGCCTCCTACAATGAGCAGTTCTTC. Protein sequence: CASSFEGAGASYNEQFF. This chain links TRBV5-1 with TRBJ2-1, with 8 bases identical to TRBD2. The CDR3 sequence is 17 residues long. CDR1 is SGHRS and CDR2 is YFSETQ in the germline V gene. Trimming removed 2 bases from V and 0 bases from J; junction bases left unmatched: 7.

This sequence joins TRBV7-2 and TRBJ2-7; no definite D call. With 1 base removed from V and 1 base from J, the gap between germline ends came to 5 bases. The length of the CDR3 is 13 residues. Per germline, CDR1 SGHTA and CDR2 FQGNSA. CDR3 nucleotides: TGTGCCAGCAGCTTAGTGCAGTCCTACGAGCAGTACTTC. This sequence encodes CASSLVQSYEQYF.

This chain connects TRBV2 to TRBJ1-6, with 9 bases fitting TRBD1. The CDR3 runs 13 residues. The junction had 5 bases not matched to a gene; V was cut back by 8 bases and J by 9 bases. CDR1 and CDR2 from the germline V gene are SNHLY and FYNNEI. The CDR3 protein is CASRDREGSPLHF. As DNA, the CDR3 is TGTGCCAGCCGGGACAGGGAGGGTTCACCCCTCCACTTT.

The V gene is TRBV6-4, the J gene TRBJ1-1; 9 bases align to TRBD1. The CDR3 is 15 amino acids. The trim removed 5 bases at V and 1 base at J, leaving 5 bases unmatched. CDR1 and CDR2 (germline): MRHNA, SNTAGT. CDR3 loop: CASSIGTGSNTEAFF. In DNA form, the CDR3 reads TGTGCCAGCAGTATAGGGACAGGGTCGAACACTGAAGCTTTCTTT.

This clone appeared once. The rearrangement links TRBV4-1 to TRBJ2-7; perhaps TRBD2 as D (5 bases). Trimming stripped 5 bases from V and 0 bases from J, with 8 bases between. The CDR3 has 13 residues. Germline V gene lookup returns CDR1 MGHRA and CDR2 YSYEKL. The CDR3 nucleotides are TGCGCCAGCAGCGGAGGAAGCTCCTACGAGCAGTACTTC. Its protein product is CASSGGSSYEQYF.

The rearrangement uses TRBV9 and TRBJ1-5; no firm D call. Trimming took 5 bases from V and 1 from J, leaving 7 bases between them. CDR3 size: 13 residues. Germline CDR1 is SGDLS and CDR2 is YYNGEE. CDR3 in amino acids: CASSTESNQPQHF. CDR3 coding DNA: TGTGCCAGCAGTACAGAAAGCAATCAGCCCCAGCATTTT.